This T cell receptor (beta chain) originates from a study of blood T cell repertoires in COVID-19. Study information: There were acute and convalescent COVID-19 samples, and they came from the United States, Italy and Spain. T cells, B-cell-depleted T cells, or PBMCs provided the cDNA or gDNA that served as material.

The CDR3 is made up of 13 amino acids. The ends were cut back, 6 bases at V and 6 bases at J, with 11 bases in the middle. Looked up from germline, CDR1 is KGHSH and CDR2 is LQKENI. Per the study methods: From reference gene primer amplification, estimates of nucleated cell counts were derived. Some clones are missing from TCRdb's copy, which holds only in-frame ones; the method was immunoSEQ multiplex PCR. The V and J calls and the clone size are those of that table, but D and trimming were determined from the DNA. The table has about 94,000 clones, over 70% seen once. V is TRBV18 and J is TRBJ1-4; TRBD1 might be the D (6 bases). This TCR was recovered from a human donor in a cohort sampled during active COVID-19. Sequencing input: peripheral blood. In DNA, the CDR3 is TGTGCCAGCTCTTTCTCAGGGGATGAAAAACTGTTTTTT. Encoded protein: CASSFSGDEKLFF.